This TCR beta chain originates from a study of T cells in Graves' hyperthyroidism and ophthalmopathy. Study background: The initial diagnosis was the point when peripheral blood was collected, ahead of any treatment.

Lactation, pregnancy, other autoimmune disease or uncontrolled infection led to exclusion of patients. Amplification yielded TCR beta CDR3 regions, with RNA transcripts as the source. During a first-round RT-PCR of the TCR CDR3, the HTBI primer set was used. TCRdb recomputed calls from the multiplex PCR reads with MiXCR, one row per CDR3 protein. Of over 500,000 distinct CDR3 sequences in the sample, about 15% were seen once. This clonotype has ten or more counts. Material for sequencing was blood. This sequence was found in a woman aged 40 to 50 with Graves' hyperthyroidism.

CDR3 region: CASSEDRGYGYTF. In DNA, the CDR3 is TGTGCCAGCAGTGAGGACAGAGGCTATGGCTACACCTTC. The chain has TRBV12-3 or TRBV12-4 and TRBJ1-2; possible D gene TRBD1, 6 bases. V was cut by 5 bases and J by 4 bases, with 11 bases left in between. The CDR3 loop spans 13 amino acids.